This TCR beta chain was documented in a study of blood T cell repertoires in COVID-19. The wider study: The United States, Italy and Spain provided the acute and convalescent COVID-19 samples. PBMCs, B-cell-depleted T cells, or T cells provided the cDNA or gDNA that made up the material.

Original processing methods: The assay estimated nucleated cells by amplifying reference gene primers. Profiling relied on immunoSEQ multiplex PCR, and the TCRdb table lists in-frame clones only, not all of them. D and trimming were read from the DNA, whereas the V and J calls and clone size are those reported in that table. This table holds over 50,000 clones, approximately 84% found once. Specimen: peripheral blood. This TCR was sampled from a human donor with active or convalescent COVID-19. The donor label of this sample is uncertain.

The chain's CDR3 is CASSPRDYGNNEQFF. The CDR3 bases are TGTGCCAGCAGCCCTCGGGATTACGGCAACAATGAGCAGTTCTTC. V usage is TRBV9 and J usage is TRBJ2-1; weak D call: TRBD2 (5 bases). CDR1 and CDR2 from the germline V gene are SGDLS and YYNGEE. The CDR3 consists of 15 residues. V shed 4 bases and J shed 5 bases, with 16 bases lying between them.